The clone carrying this T cell receptor beta chain came up a few times. Its antigen is undetermined. This may come from a read error, since a much larger clone is one base off. This sample is drawn from a study of cytomegalovirus exposure and HLA in healthy donors. Study results and limitations: In vitro assays verified that a few CMV-associated chains recognized CMV antigens specifically. It was reported that the classifier diagnosed cytomegalovirus status with high specificity and sensitivity in both the original and validation cohorts.

Germline-derived CDR1 and CDR2 are MNHEY and SVGAGI. The CDR3 spans 13 residues. Primers included in the PCR were 60 Vbeta and 13 Jbeta primers. The protocol was immunoSEQ multiplex PCR, while the TCRdb copy is restricted to in-frame clones and leaves out a portion. The sample consists of about 130,000 clones, over 70% of them appearing once. The chain uses TRBV6-5 and TRBJ2-5, with TRBD1 as a possible D gene (5 bases). The better agreement between TRBJ2-7 and the DNA end casts doubt on the J call. This clonotype originated in a middle-aged man in good health and CMV-seropositive. The sample comprised PBMCs. This chain's CDR3 is CASSAGPWGEQYF. The CDR3 region has the DNA TGTGCCAGCAGTGCAGGGCCGTGGGGCGAGCAGTACTTC.